What follows describes a single T cell receptor (beta chain). CDR1 ENHRY and CDR2 SYGVKD come from the germline V gene. The CDR3 runs 15 residues. The trim removed 3 bases at V and 4 bases at J, leaving 9 bases unmatched. These data come from a study of cytomegalovirus exposure and HLA in healthy donors. This PCR relied on a set of 60 Vbeta primers and 13 Jbeta primers. The data were produced by immunoSEQ multiplex PCR, yet TCRdb's version contains in-frame clones alone and is incomplete. The table lists roughly 190,000 clones, about four fifths of them singletons, with 13% to 15% in the top ten. V and J are TRBV10-3 and TRBJ2-7, with 7 bases lining up with TRBD2. Sequenced: PBMCs. This TCR was sampled from a woman aged 25 to 39 in good health and CMV-seropositive. The CDR3 reads CAISDGLERLYEQYF. CDR3 DNA sequence: TGTGCCATCAGTGACGGACTAGAGCGGTTATACGAGCAGTACTTC.